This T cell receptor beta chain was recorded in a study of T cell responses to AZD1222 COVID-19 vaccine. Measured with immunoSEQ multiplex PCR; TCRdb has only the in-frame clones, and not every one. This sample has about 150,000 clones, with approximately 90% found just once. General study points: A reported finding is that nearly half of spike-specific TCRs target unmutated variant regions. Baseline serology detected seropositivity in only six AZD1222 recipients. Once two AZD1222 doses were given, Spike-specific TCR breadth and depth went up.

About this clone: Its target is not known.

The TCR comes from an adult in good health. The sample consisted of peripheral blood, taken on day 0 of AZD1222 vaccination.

CDR3 region: CASSFGTGADTEAFF. The CDR3 nucleotides are TGTGCCAGCAGCTTTGGGACAGGGGCGGACACTGAAGCTTTCTTT. The gene calls are TRBV7-9 and TRBJ1-1; 10 bases fit TRBD1. The CDR3 spans 15 residues. Germline V gene data show CDR1 as SEHNR and CDR2 as FQNEAQ (reference sequence). The V segment lost 3 bases and the J segment 3 bases; nucleotides outside the gene matches: 4.